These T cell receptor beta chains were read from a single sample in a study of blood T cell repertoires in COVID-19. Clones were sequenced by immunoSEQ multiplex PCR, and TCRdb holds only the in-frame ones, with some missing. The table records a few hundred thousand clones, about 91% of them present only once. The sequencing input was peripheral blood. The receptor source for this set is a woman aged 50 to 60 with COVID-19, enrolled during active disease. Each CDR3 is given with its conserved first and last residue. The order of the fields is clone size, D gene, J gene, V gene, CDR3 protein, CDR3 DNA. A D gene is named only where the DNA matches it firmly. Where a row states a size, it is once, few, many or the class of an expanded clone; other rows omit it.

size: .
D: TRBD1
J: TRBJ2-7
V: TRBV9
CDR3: CASSPTGTGSEYF
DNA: TGTGCCAGCAGCCCTACCGGGACAGGGTCAGAGTACTTC

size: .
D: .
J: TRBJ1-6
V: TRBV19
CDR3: CASSIRFAEAAYNSPLHF
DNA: TGTGCCAGTAGTATTAGATTCGCCGAGGCGGCCTATAATTCACCCCTCCACTTT

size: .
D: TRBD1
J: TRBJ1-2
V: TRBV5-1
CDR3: CASSLGSRGGTGMVLVWGYTF
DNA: TGCGCCAGCAGCTTGGGTTCCCGAGGAGGGACAGGAATGGTTTTGGTGTGGGGCTACACCTTC

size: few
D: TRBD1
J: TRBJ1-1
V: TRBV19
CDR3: CASSIGTGGNTEAFF
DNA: TGTGCCAGTAGTATCGGGACAGGGGGAAACACTGAAGCTTTCTTT

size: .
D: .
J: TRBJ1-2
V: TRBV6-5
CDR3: CASSRSGGDYGYTF
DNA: TGTGCCAGCAGCAGGTCGGGGGGCGACTATGGCTACACCTTC

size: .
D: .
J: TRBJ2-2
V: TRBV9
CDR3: CASSVTVTGELFF
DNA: TGTGCCAGCAGCGTAACAGTGACCGGGGAGCTGTTTTTT

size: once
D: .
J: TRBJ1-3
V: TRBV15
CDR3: CATSAAKSSGNTIYF
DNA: TGTGCCACCAGCGCCGCGAAGAGCTCTGGAAACACCATATATTTT

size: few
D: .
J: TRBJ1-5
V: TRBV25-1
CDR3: CASSEGSGFNQPQHF
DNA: TGTGCCAGCAGTGAAGGTTCGGGTTTCAATCAGCCCCAGCATTTT

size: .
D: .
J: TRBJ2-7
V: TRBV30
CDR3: CAWSWGTSYEQYF
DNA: TGTGCCTGGAGCTGGGGGACTTCCTACGAGCAGTACTTC

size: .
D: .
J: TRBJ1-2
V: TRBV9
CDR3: CASSPSRMDSNYGYTF
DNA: TGTGCCAGCAGCCCATCCAGGATGGACTCTAACTATGGCTACACCTTC

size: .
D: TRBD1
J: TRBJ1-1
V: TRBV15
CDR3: CATSRVGRGLVEAFF
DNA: TGTGCCACCAGCAGAGTGGGCAGGGGGCTCGTTGAAGCTTTCTTT

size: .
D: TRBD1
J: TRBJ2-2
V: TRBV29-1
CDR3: CSVAGTGATGELFF
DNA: TGCAGCGTTGCTGGGACAGGGGCCACCGGGGAGCTGTTTTTT

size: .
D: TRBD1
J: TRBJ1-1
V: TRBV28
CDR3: CASSFPSGTGLEGFF
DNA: TGTGCCAGCAGTTTCCCCTCCGGGACAGGGCTTGAGGGTTTCTTT

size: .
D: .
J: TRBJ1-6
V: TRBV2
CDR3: CASSQTGGSPLHF
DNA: TGTGCCAGCAGTCAAACTGGAGGTTCACCCCTCCACTTT

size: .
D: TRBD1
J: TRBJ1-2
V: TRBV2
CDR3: CASSELRTGTYGYTF
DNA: TGTGCCAGCAGTGAGTTAAGGACAGGGACGTATGGCTACACCTTC

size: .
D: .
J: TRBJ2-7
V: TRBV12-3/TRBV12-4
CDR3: CASSKDTYEQYF
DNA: TGTGCCAGCAGTAAAGACACCTACGAGCAGTACTTC

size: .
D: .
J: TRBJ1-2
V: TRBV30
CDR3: CAWSITAYGYTF
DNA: TGTGCCTGGAGTATAACAGCCTATGGCTACACCTTC

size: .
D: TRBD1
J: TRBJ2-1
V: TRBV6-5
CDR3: CASIRGRDEQFF
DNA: TGTGCCAGCATAAGGGGGCGGGATGAGCAGTTCTTC

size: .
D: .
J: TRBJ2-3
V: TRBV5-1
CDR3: CASSLTGSIDTQYF
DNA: TGCGCCAGCAGCTTGACAGGCTCCATAGATACGCAGTATTTT

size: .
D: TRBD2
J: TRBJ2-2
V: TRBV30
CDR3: CAWRHSGGWTGELFF
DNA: TGTGCCTGGAGGCACTCGGGGGGGTGGACCGGGGAGCTGTTTTTT

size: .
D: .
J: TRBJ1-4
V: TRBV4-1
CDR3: CASSQDFRQGGQKLFF
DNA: TGCGCCAGCAGCCAAGATTTCCGGCAGGGTGGTCAAAAACTGTTTTTT

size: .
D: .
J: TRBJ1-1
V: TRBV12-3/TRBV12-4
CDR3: CASSPGNTEAFF
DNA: TGTGCCAGCAGTCCAGGGAACACTGAAGCTTTCTTT

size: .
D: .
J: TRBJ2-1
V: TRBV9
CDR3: CASSVDEGEQFF
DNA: TGTGCCAGCAGCGTCGACGAGGGTGAGCAGTTCTTC

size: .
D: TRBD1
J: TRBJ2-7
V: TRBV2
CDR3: CASSVVDRATYEQYF
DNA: TGTGCCAGCAGTGTTGTGGACAGGGCTACCTACGAGCAGTACTTC

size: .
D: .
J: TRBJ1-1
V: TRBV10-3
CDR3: CASDAGNTEAFF
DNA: TGTGCCAGCGACGCAGGGAACACTGAAGCTTTCTTT

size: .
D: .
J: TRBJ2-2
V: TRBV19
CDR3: CASSIGRNTGELFF
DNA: TGTGCCAGTAGTATAGGCAGGAACACCGGGGAGCTGTTTTTT

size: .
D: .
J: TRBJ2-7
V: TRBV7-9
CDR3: CASSRSGSYEQYF
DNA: TGTGCCAGCAGCCGTAGCGGATCCTACGAGCAGTACTTC

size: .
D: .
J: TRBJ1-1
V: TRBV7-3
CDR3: CASSLGQNTEAFF
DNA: TGTGCCAGCAGCTTAGGCCAGAACACTGAAGCTTTCTTT

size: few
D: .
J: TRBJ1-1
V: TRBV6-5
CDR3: CANGGIGEAFF
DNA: TGTGCCAACGGGGGAATCGGTGAAGCTTTCTTT

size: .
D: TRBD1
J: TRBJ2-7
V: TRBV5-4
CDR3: CATSSRQGGAYEQYF
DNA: TGTGCCACCTCTTCTCGACAGGGGGGGGCCTACGAGCAGTACTTC

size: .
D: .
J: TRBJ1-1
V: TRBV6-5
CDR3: CASRGGPHTEAFF
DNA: TGTGCCAGCCGCGGGGGTCCCCACACTGAAGCTTTCTTT

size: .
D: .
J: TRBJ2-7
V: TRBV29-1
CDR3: CSVEDLSLQYF
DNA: TGCAGCGTTGAAGATCTTAGTCTCCAGTACTTC

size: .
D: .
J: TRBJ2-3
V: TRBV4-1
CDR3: CASSHIYDTQYF
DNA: TGCGCCAGCAGCCATATCTACGATACGCAGTATTTT

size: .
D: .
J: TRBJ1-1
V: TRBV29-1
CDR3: CSVAPGGGNTEAFF
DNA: TGCAGCGTTGCCCCGGGCGGAGGGAACACTGAAGCTTTCTTT

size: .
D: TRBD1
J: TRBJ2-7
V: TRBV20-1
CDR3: CSASRQGAQQYF
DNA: TGCAGTGCTAGTAGACAGGGGGCCCAGCAGTACTTC

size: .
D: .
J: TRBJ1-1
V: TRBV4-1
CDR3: CASSPSTGLNTEAFF
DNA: TGCGCCAGCAGCCCTTCTACAGGGCTGAACACTGAAGCTTTCTTT

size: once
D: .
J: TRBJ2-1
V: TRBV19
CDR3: CASCLTGESYNEQFF
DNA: TGTGCCAGCTGTCTGACCGGGGAGTCCTACAATGAGCAGTTCTTC

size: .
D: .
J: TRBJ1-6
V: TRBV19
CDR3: CASSSRGSYNSPLHF
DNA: TGTGCCAGTAGTAGCAGGGGATCCTATAATTCACCCCTCCACTTT

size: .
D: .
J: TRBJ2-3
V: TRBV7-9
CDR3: CASSPSDFTPSTDTQYF
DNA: TGTGCCAGCAGCCCCTCGGACTTCACCCCTAGCACAGATACGCAGTATTTT